These 19 T cell receptor beta chains were sequenced from one sample in a study of human T cells and chemical hapten exposure. TCRdb reprocessed the RACE reads with MiXCR, giving one entry per CDR3 protein. The sample holds 65,000 or so distinct CDR3 sequences, approximately 6.5% seen once. The time point: healthy volunteer bleed at 6 weeks. Total RNA was isolated from whole blood that had not been fractionated. Source material: whole blood. The receptors here all came from a female donor in good health. Some clones in this sample may be carry-over from other donors' samples.

Many counts were recorded for this clonotype. This sequence joins TRBV7-9 and TRBJ1-1; perhaps TRBD1 as D (6 bases). V was trimmed by 3 bases and J by 5 bases, leaving 10 bases between them. Germline V CDR1 and CDR2: SEHNR, FQNEAQ (reference sequence). The CDR3 contains 13 residues. CDR3 DNA: TGTGCCAGCAGCTTTGAAGGGGGAACTGAAGCTTTCTTT. Translation gives CASSFEGGTEAFF. The entire variable domain, with the rest obtained from reference TRBV7-9 and TRBJ1-1, is as follows: DTGVSQNPRHKITKRGQNVTFRCDPISEHNRLYWYRQTLGQGPEFLTYFQNEAQLEKSRLLSDRFSAERPKGSFSTLEIQRTEQGDSAMYLCASSFEGGTEAFFGQGTRLTVV.

This clonotype occurred many times. This chain uses TRBV6-6 with TRBJ1-1; maybe TRBD1 (5 bases). This CDR3 is built from 13 residues. CDR1 is MNHNY and CDR2 is SVGAGI in the germline V gene (reference sequence). The ends were cut back, 8 bases at V and 2 bases at J, with 12 bases in the middle. Here the CDR3 reads CASVQGGNTEAFF. In nucleotides, the CDR3 is TGTGCCAGCGTCCAGGGAGGTAACACTGAAGCTTTCTTT.

This clonotype has a count of ten or more. The gene calls are TRBV6-5 and TRBJ1-2; 7 nucleotides agree with TRBD1. CDR1 MNHEY and CDR2 SVGAGI come from the germline V gene. This CDR3 has 14 amino acids. Trimming cost V 5 bases and J 8 bases; bases outside gene matches: 11. The CDR3 here is CASSPNDREGGYTF. DNA of the CDR3: TGTGCCAGCAGTCCAAACGACAGGGAAGGCGGCTACACCTTC.

In the case of this clonotype: This may be a read error, as it is one base from a much larger clone. The CDR3 reads CASRSGSKNTEAFF. CDR3 nucleotides: TGTGCCAGCAGGTCAGGGTCTAAGAACACTGAAGCTTTCTTT. The chain employs TRBV12-3 or TRBV12-4 and TRBJ1-1; TRBD1 might be the D (5 bases). The CDR3 totals 14 residues. V was shortened by 6 bases and J by 1 base, with 12 bases between the two germline ends.

This clonotype was detected only a few times. V gene TRBV3-1 combines with J gene TRBJ2-2, with D possibly matching TRBD1 (6 bases). Germline CDR1 is LGHDT and CDR2 is YNNKEL (reference sequence). The V and J ends lost 6 bases and 0 bases respectively, with 11 bases between them. The CDR3 is 15 residues long. The CDR3 spells CASRPPGANTGELFF. Here the CDR3 DNA reads TGTGCCAGCAGGCCGCCAGGGGCGAACACCGGGGAGCTGTTTTTT.

With respect to this clonotype: A much bigger clone sits one base away, suggesting this may be a read error. The rearrangement uses TRBV4-1 and TRBJ1-2; D perhaps matches TRBD1 (5 bases). The germline V gene has CDR1 MGHRA and CDR2 YSYEKL. This CDR3 is 16 amino acids long. The CDR3 loop is CASSQDEGASFYGYNF. The CDR3, as DNA: TGCGCCAGCAGCCAAGATGAAGGGGCGTCTTTCTATGGCTACAACTTC.

The chain is built from TRBV30 and TRBJ2-7; TRBD2 matches 11 bases. The CDR3 spans 15 residues. CDR1 and CDR2 (germline): GTSNPN, SVGIG (reference sequence). V dropped 2 bases and J dropped 3; count of bases not matched to a gene: 6. The CDR3: CAWSYKTSGGYEQYF. The CDR3 DNA reads as TGTGCCTGGAGTTACAAAACTAGCGGGGGCTACGAGCAGTACTTC. Filled out from reference TRBV30 and TRBJ2-7, the complete variable domain reads SQTIHQWPATLVQPVGSPLSLECTVEGTSNPNLYWYRQAAGRGLQLLFYSVGIGQISSEVPQNLSASRPQDRQFILSSKKLLLSDSGFYLCAWSYKTSGGYEQYFGPGTRLTVT.

There are many counts of this clonotype. The chain joins TRBV5-1 to TRBJ2-1, with TRBD2 matching over 11 bases. CDR3 length: 15 residues. In germline, CDR1 is SGHRS, CDR2 YFSETQ. V was clipped by 0 bases and J by 9 bases; unmatched bases: 5. This CDR3 reads CASSLVAGGPIEQFF. The CDR3 nucleotides are TGCGCCAGCAGCTTGGTAGCGGGAGGGCCGATTGAGCAGTTCTTC.

This clonotype was detected many times. The chain recombines TRBV6-5 with TRBJ2-6; D tentatively reads TRBD1 or TRBD2 (6 bases each). The CDR3 runs 19 residues. V was cut by 4 bases and J by 1 base, with 20 bases left in between. Germline-derived CDR1 and CDR2 are MNHEY and SVGAGI. The CDR3 is CASSSTRGASGSGANVLTF. DNA for the CDR3: TGTGCCAGCAGTTCCACGAGGGGGGCTAGTGGATCTGGGGCCAACGTCCTGACTTTC.

For this clonotype: A much larger clone lies a single base off, so this may be a read error. The J gene is TRBJ2-3, the V gene TRBV28; no reliable D call. Germline loops: CDR1 MDHEN, CDR2 SYDVKM. The CDR3 is 16 residues long. The V end was cut by 7 bases, the J end by 1 base, with 18 bases between. The CDR3 loop reads CASTSSVPSGTDTQYF. CDR3 nucleotide sequence: TGTGCCAGCACTTCGTCGGTCCCTAGTGGCACAGATACGCAGTATTTT.

The V call is TRBV2, the J call TRBJ2-7, with 8 bases identical to TRBD1. The CDR3 extends over 13 amino acids. The V segment lost 6 bases and the J segment 7 bases; nucleotides outside the gene matches: 8. From germline, CDR1 is SNHLY and CDR2 FYNNEI. The chain's CDR3 is CASSPDREWEQYF. DNA for the CDR3: TGTGCCAGCAGCCCGGACAGGGAATGGGAGCAGTACTTC.

This clonotype was detected ten times or more. The V and J genes are TRBV4-3 and TRBJ2-3; 7 nucleotides agree with TRBD2. V lost 1 base, J lost 1 base, and 2 bases stayed unmatched. This CDR3 is built from 15 residues. Germline values: CDR1 LGHNA, CDR2 YSLEER. CDR3 sequence: CASSQGLAGTDTQYF. DNA of the CDR3: TGCGCCAGCAGCCAAGGCCTAGCGGGCACAGATACGCAGTATTTT.

This clonotype was picked up many times. The chain has TRBV29-1 and TRBJ2-3; D remains ambiguous. CDR3 length: 14 amino acids. Between the trimmed V and J ends, which lost 1 base and 2 bases, there was a span of 10 bases. Germline assignment: CDR1 SQVTM and CDR2 ANQGSEA. In DNA, the CDR3 is TGCAGCGTTGAAGGAGAGAGGCTCACAGATACGCAGTATTTT. It translates to CSVEGERLTDTQYF.

This clonotype was observed many times. The rearrangement links TRBV28 to TRBJ2-7; D not resolved. The CDR3 is 14 amino acids. The V gene's germline CDR1 is MDHEN and CDR2 SYDVKM. The V end lost 2 bases, the J end lost 0 bases, and 8 bases lay between the germline ends. The CDR3 nucleotides are TGTGCCAGCAGTTTACCTGGGGTCTCCTACGAGCAGTACTTC. This translates into CASSLPGVSYEQYF.

Many counts were recorded for this clonotype. The V gene is TRBV29-1, the J gene TRBJ2-1; 10 nucleotides align to TRBD2. Germline V gene data show CDR1 as SQVTM and CDR2 as ANQGSEA. The CDR3 consists of 14 residues. The ends lost 7 bases at V and 5 bases at J; junction bases unmatched: 8. CDR3 sequence reads: CSAIGLAADNEQFF. CDR3 bases: TGCAGCGCGATCGGACTAGCGGCCGACAATGAGCAGTTCTTC.

This clonotype was found a few times. The V call is TRBV2, the J call TRBJ2-1; the D call may be TRBD1 or TRBD2 (5 bases each). This CDR3 is built from 14 residues. The V gene lost 8 bases and the J gene lost 8 bases, with 19 bases spanning the gap. From germline, CDR1 is SNHLY and CDR2 FYNNEI. CDR3 DNA sequence: TGTGCCAGCGGTGGACTTAGACTGGGGGATGAGCAGTTCTTC. Protein: CASGGLRLGDEQFF.

The chain couples TRBV5-6 to TRBJ1-6; tentatively, D is TRBD1 (5 bases). This CDR3 spans 14 amino acids. With 0 bases removed from V and 10 bases from J, the gap between germline ends came to 11 bases. Germline assignment: CDR1 SGHDT and CDR2 YYEEEE. Here the CDR3 DNA reads TGTGCCAGCAGCTTGGTGGGGGGAGAGTCACCCCTCCACTTT. This codes for CASSLVGGESPLHF.

This clonotype was recorded many times. The rearrangement links TRBV29-1 to TRBJ2-1, with 7 bases lining up with TRBD2. V was pared by 7 bases and J by 7 bases, with 10 bases of the junction left unmatched. Germline values: CDR1 SQVTM, CDR2 ANQGSEA. This CDR3 spans 13 amino acids. The CDR3 DNA reads as TGCAGCGCCGGAGCGGGAATTGGGAATGAGCAGTTCTTC. Its protein is CSAGAGIGNEQFF.

The chain combines TRBV7-9 with TRBJ2-5, with 9 bases matching TRBD1. The CDR3 consists of 18 residues. After removal of 5 bases from V and 2 bases from J, the junction contained 15 bases not matched to a gene. The germline gives CDR1 SEHNR, CDR2 FQNEAQ (reference sequence). CDR3 residues: CASSPVRSGTGPQETQYF. The CDR3 DNA sequence: TGTGCCAGCAGCCCCGTTCGGTCCGGGACAGGGCCGCAAGAGACCCAGTACTTC.